These 30 T cell receptor beta chains were all obtained from the same sample, sequenced in a study of glioma-infiltrating T cells after dendritic cell vaccination. Some clones are missing from TCRdb's copy, which holds only in-frame ones; the method was immunoSEQ multiplex PCR. Of almost 65,000 clones detected, approximately 78% appear once; the ten largest clones hold 9.2%. Sequenced here: blood, sampled before dendritic cell vaccination. All receptors come from a human donor with glioblastoma.

The J gene is TRBJ1-4, the V gene TRBV6-6; 9 bases line up with TRBD1. This CDR3 contains 14 residues. Germline V gives CDR1 MNHNY, CDR2 SVGAGI (reference sequence). The V gene end was trimmed by 5 bases and the J gene end by 4 bases; junction bases not matched to a gene: 2. Written as DNA, the CDR3 is TGTGCCAGCAGTCGGACAGGGGATAATGAAAAACTGTTTTTT. Amino acid sequence: CASSRTGDNEKLFF.

This chain links TRBV6-5 with TRBJ2-6, with D perhaps TRBD1 (5 bases). With 6 bases removed from V and 0 bases from J, the gap between germline ends came to 6 bases. Germline V CDR1 and CDR2: MNHEY, SVGAGI. The CDR3 totals 14 residues. The DNA for the CDR3 is TGTGCCAGCAGGACAGCCTCTGGGGCCAACGTCCTGACTTTC. Translating it yields CASRTASGANVLTF.

The chain employs TRBV6-5 and TRBJ2-1, with 11 bases that match TRBD2. Losses at the gene ends were 8 bases for V and 9 bases for J; bases not matched to a gene: 3. The CDR3 has 12 amino acids. The germline V gene encodes CDR1 MNHEY and CDR2 SVGAGI. The CDR3 DNA is TGTGCCAGCGGGACTAGCGGCGGTGAGCAGTTCTTC. It specifies CASGTSGGEQFF.

The chain has TRBV5-1 and TRBJ1-5; D may be TRBD1 (5 bases). Germline CDR1 and CDR2: SGHRS and YFSETQ. Trimming stripped 6 bases from V and 5 bases from J, with 12 bases between. The CDR3 sequence is 13 residues long. Written as DNA, the CDR3 is TGCGCCAGCAAGGCAGGGTATGATCAGCCCCAGCATTTT. As protein: CASKAGYDQPQHF.

The V and J genes are TRBV19 and TRBJ2-5; D is ambiguous. The CDR3 consists of 12 residues. Trimming stripped 3 bases from V and 2 bases from J, with 4 bases between. Germline V gene sequence: CDR1 LNHDA, CDR2 SQIVND (reference sequence). The CDR3 loop is CASSINQETQYF. In DNA, the CDR3 is TGTGCCAGTAGTATCAATCAAGAGACCCAGTACTTC.

The J gene is TRBJ2-1, the V gene TRBV7-2; 10 bases align to TRBD2. Trimming cost V 1 base and J 13 bases; bases outside gene matches: 4. The CDR3 runs 13 residues. CDR1 and CDR2 from the germline V gene are SGHTA and FQGNSA. CDR3 sequence (DNA): TGTGCCAGCAGCTTAGGGGGACTAGCGCCACAGTTCTTC. Amino acid sequence: CASSLGGLAPQFF.

The rearrangement uses TRBV29-1 and TRBJ1-1; D gene uncertain. V gave up 0 bases and J gave up 6 bases, with 14 bases separating them. The CDR3 has 14 residues. The germline V gene has CDR1 SQVTM and CDR2 ANQGSEA. The CDR3 DNA is TGCAGCGTTGAAGATCCGGCGGAGGGCGCTGAAGCTTTCTTT. This encodes CSVEDPAEGAEAFF.

This clone was detected a few times. The chain carries TRBV7-8 and TRBJ2-3; TRBD2 matches at 15 bases. The CDR3 is 17 residues long. Germline CDR1 SGHVS, CDR2 FQNEAQ. J was trimmed by 2 bases and V by 5 bases; bases with no gene match: 5. The CDR3 nucleotides read TGTGCCAGCAGCCGGGGACTAGCGGGGGGAATCACAGATACGCAGTATTTT. As protein: CASSRGLAGGITDTQYF.

The gene calls are TRBV18 and TRBJ2-7; D is perhaps TRBD1 (7 bases). The CDR3 has 17 residues. Deletions cut 2 bases from V and 4 bases from J, with 21 bases between. Germline V gene lookup returns CDR1 KGHSH and CDR2 LQKENI. As DNA, the CDR3 is TGTGCCAGCTCACCAGGAATTGGAGGGGGCGGAGTATACGAGCAGTACTTC. Protein: CASSPGIGGGGVYEQYF.

The CDR3 coding sequence is TGCGCCAGCAGCGGGGGGGACCAAGAGACCCAGTACTTC. Translating gives CASSGGDQETQYF. The rearrangement uses TRBV5-1 and TRBJ2-5; TRBD2 matches 7 bases. There are 13 residues in the CDR3. V shed 4 bases and J 0 bases; nucleotides not matched to a gene: 0. Germline CDR1 reads SGHRS; CDR2 reads YFSETQ. Together with reference TRBV5-1 and TRBJ2-5, the CDR3 gives the full variable domain: KAGVTQTPRYLIKTRGQQVTLSCSPISGHRSVSWYQQTPGQGLQFLFEYFSETQRNKGNFPGRFSGRQFSNSRSEMNVSTLELGDSALYLCASSGGDQETQYFGPGTRLLVL.

The V gene is TRBV5-8, the J gene TRBJ2-7, with TRBD2 matching over 15 bases. The CDR3 totals 17 residues. Trimming cost V 1 base and J 6 bases; bases outside gene matches: 8. The germline CDR1 and CDR2 sequences are SGHTS and YDEGEE. The CDR3: CASSLSGTSGGNSEQYF. The CDR3 coding sequence is TGTGCCAGCAGCTTGAGTGGGACTAGCGGGGGGAATAGCGAGCAGTACTTC.

The genes are TRBV4-1 and TRBJ2-1; perhaps TRBD2 as D (5 bases). Trimming cost V 10 bases and J 8 bases, with 18 bases left between them. Germline V gene sequence: CDR1 MGHRA, CDR2 YSYEKL. The CDR3 loop spans 13 amino acids. The CDR3 DNA sequence: TGCGCCACCTCACTAGTCCCTAACGATGAGCAGTTCTTC. Translation gives CATSLVPNDEQFF.

The chain combines TRBV11-1 with TRBJ2-7; 13 bases are a match to TRBD2. The CDR3 spans 14 residues. V lost 5 bases to trimming and J lost 4 bases; unmatched junction nucleotides: 2. Germline V gene sequence: CDR1 SGHAT, CDR2 FQDESV (reference sequence). The CDR3 loop is CASSRTSGGYEQYF. The DNA of the CDR3 is TGTGCCAGCAGCCGGACTAGCGGGGGATACGAGCAGTACTTC.

The chain links TRBV29-1 to TRBJ1-5, with a tentative D call TRBD1 (5 bases). CDR1 is SQVTM and CDR2 is ANQGSEA in the germline V gene. V was trimmed by 4 bases and J by 3 bases, leaving 16 bases between them. This CDR3 spans 15 amino acids. The CDR3 reads CSVVVVGAANQPQHF. Here the CDR3 DNA reads TGCAGCGTTGTAGTGGTTGGGGCAGCCAATCAGCCCCAGCATTTT. Variable domain in full (rest from reference TRBV29-1 and TRBJ1-5): SAVISQKPSRDICQRGTSLTIQCQVDSQVTMMFWYRQQPGQSLTLIATANQGSEATYESGFVIDKFPISRPNLTFSTLTVSNMSPEDSSIYLCSVVVVGAANQPQHFGDGTRLSIL.

V is TRBV5-6 and J is TRBJ2-5; weak D call: TRBD2 (5 bases). Trimming removed 0 bases at V and 3 bases at J, with 6 bases between. The CDR3 covers 13 residues. Germline assignment: CDR1 SGHDT and CDR2 YYEEEE. The CDR3 reads CASSLGREETQYF. In DNA form, the CDR3 reads TGTGCCAGCAGCTTGGGGCGGGAAGAGACCCAGTACTTC.

The rearrangement joins TRBV2 to TRBJ2-4; D perhaps matches TRBD2 (5 bases). Germline loops: CDR1 SNHLY, CDR2 FYNNEI. V was trimmed by 10 bases and J by 9 bases, leaving 13 bases between them. The CDR3 contains 11 residues. The CDR3 nucleotides read TGTGCCACCGCCCGCGCGGGCATTCAGTACTTC. This sequence encodes CATARAGIQYF.

This chain links TRBV4-1 with TRBJ1-3; the D gene is possibly TRBD1 (5 bases). CDR3 length: 17 residues. CDR1 and CDR2 (germline): MGHRA, YSYEKL. The V and J ends lost 0 bases and 4 bases respectively, with 16 bases between them. The CDR3 here is CASSQDWGAGKGNTIYF. Written as DNA, the CDR3 is TGCGCCAGCAGCCAAGATTGGGGCGCGGGGAAAGGAAACACCATATATTTT.

For the CDR3, the DNA is TGTGCCAGTAGTATAGGTCTAGCGGGGGAGACCCAGTACTTC. Amino acid sequence: CASSIGLAGETQYF. The V and J genes are TRBV19 and TRBJ2-5; 9 bases fit TRBD2. This CDR3 region has 14 residues. Germline CDR1 and CDR2: LNHDA and SQIVND (reference sequence). The ends lost 1 base at V and 5 bases at J; junction bases unmatched: 2.

This clone has only one observation. This rearrangement joins TRBV27 to TRBJ1-2, with TRBD1 matching over 8 bases. The germline V gene encodes CDR1 MNHEY and CDR2 SMNVEV (reference sequence). The J segment lost 3 bases and the V segment lost 6 bases, leaving 9 bases of the junction unmatched. This CDR3 region has 15 residues. Here the CDR3 reads CASSRQGTEYYGYTF. CDR3 in DNA: TGTGCCAGCAGCCGACAGGGGACCGAGTACTATGGCTACACCTTC.

The V gene is TRBV6-5, the J gene TRBJ2-1; D uncertain. The V gene lost 1 base and the J gene lost 7 bases, with 17 bases spanning the gap. Germline-derived CDR1 and CDR2 are MNHEY and SVGAGI. There are 16 residues in the CDR3. The CDR3 DNA follows: TGTGCCAGCAGTTACTTCACTGGAGTCGGCGGAAATGAGCAGTTCTTC. Its protein is CASSYFTGVGGNEQFF.

The chain uses TRBV5-4 and TRBJ2-7, with 10 bases identical to TRBD1. The CDR3 sequence is 15 residues long. V was clipped by 4 bases and J by 3 bases; unmatched bases: 7. CDR1 is SGHNT, CDR2 YYREEE, per germline (reference sequence). The CDR3 DNA follows: TGTGCCAGCAGCCTTGGGACAGGGGTCATCTACGAGCAGTACTTC. Amino acid sequence: CASSLGTGVIYEQYF. The full variable domain, completed using reference TRBV5-4 and TRBJ2-7, is ETGVTQSPTHLIKTRGQQVTLRCSSQSGHNTVSWYQQALGQGPQFIFQYYREEENGRGNFPPRFSGLQFPNYSSELNVNALELDDSALYLCASSLGTGVIYEQYFGPGTRLTVT.

The chain combines TRBV7-2 with TRBJ2-1, with a possible D match to TRBD2 (5 bases). The CDR3 spans 14 residues. Trimming removed 1 base at V and 6 bases at J, with 10 bases between. Per the germline V gene, CDR1 is SGHTA and CDR2 is FQGNSA. The CDR3 DNA reads as TGTGCCAGCAGCTTAGTTGGAGGTACCAATGAGCAGTTCTTC. Translating it yields CASSLVGGTNEQFF. The entire variable domain, with the rest obtained from reference TRBV7-2 and TRBJ2-1, is as follows: GAGVSQSPSNKVTEKGKDVELRCDPISGHTALYWYRQSLGQGLEFLIYFQGNSAPDKSGLPSDRFSAERTGGSVSTLTIQRTQQEDSAVYLCASSLVGGTNEQFFGPGTRLTVL.

The genes are TRBV5-8 and TRBJ2-7; 15 nucleotides agree with TRBD2. This CDR3 is 17 amino acids long. V lost 0 bases, J lost 2 bases, and 3 bases stayed unmatched. Germline V gene sequence: CDR1 SGHTS, CDR2 YDEGEE. This chain's CDR3 is CASSLAGTSGGTYEQYF. Written as DNA, the CDR3 is TGTGCCAGCAGCTTGGCCGGGACTAGCGGGGGGACCTACGAGCAGTACTTC.

The rearrangement links TRBV2 to TRBJ1-5, with D tentatively TRBD1 (6 bases). V dropped 1 base and J dropped 1 base, with 8 bases sitting between them. Germline V gives CDR1 SNHLY, CDR2 FYNNEI. The length of the CDR3 is 15 residues. Here the CDR3 DNA reads TGTGCCAGCAGTGAAGGCCAGGGGAGCAATCAGCCCCAGCATTTT. Its translation is CASSEGQGSNQPQHF.

J is TRBJ2-2 and V is TRBV5-1; 7 bases map to TRBD1. V lost 0 bases, J lost 6 bases, and 2 bases stayed unmatched. Germline loops: CDR1 SGHRS, CDR2 YFSETQ. This CDR3 has 14 amino acids. Written as DNA, the CDR3 is TGCGCCAGCAGCTTGGAGGGGGCAGCCGGGGAGCTGTTTTTT. Its translation: CASSLEGAAGELFF.

The chain joins TRBV9 to TRBJ1-1; D is possibly TRBD1 (5 bases). The V end was cut by 4 bases, the J end by 1 base, with 11 bases between. CDR3 length: 14 residues. CDR1 is SGDLS, CDR2 YYNGEE, per germline. In DNA, the CDR3 is TGTGCCAGCAGCCCCCGACAGAAGAACACTGAAGCTTTCTTT. Amino acids: CASSPRQKNTEAFF.

The chain employs TRBV13 and TRBJ2-3; 8 bases align to TRBD1. This CDR3 region has 15 residues. Trimming cost V 3 bases and J 6 bases; bases outside gene matches: 8. CDR1 is PRHDT, CDR2 FYEKMQ, per germline (reference sequence). The DNA for the CDR3 is TGTGCCAGCAGCTTCCGGGACAGGTTCTTGGATACGCAGTATTTT. This sequence encodes CASSFRDRFLDTQYF.

This clone was counted only a few times. The chain has TRBV6-6 and TRBJ2-1, with D maybe TRBD2 (6 bases). Germline V gene data show CDR1 as MNHNY and CDR2 as SVGAGI (reference sequence). This CDR3 is built from 14 residues. V lost 10 bases and J 4 bases, leaving 17 bases between the germline ends. CDR3 bases: TGTGCCACCATCGGGACTTCGGGGTACAATGAGCAGTTCTTC. Its protein product is CATIGTSGYNEQFF.

The rearrangement joins TRBV5-1 to TRBJ1-3, with D hard to call. Trimming cost V 7 bases and J 0 bases, with 11 bases left between them. This CDR3 comprises 14 residues. Germline values: CDR1 SGHRS, CDR2 YFSETQ. The chain's CDR3 is CASQAGASGNTIYF. The CDR3 DNA sequence: TGCGCCAGCCAAGCGGGAGCCTCTGGAAACACCATATATTTT.

This clone was observed a few times. The chain links TRBV7-8 to TRBJ2-7, with D hard to call. Trimming stripped 1 base from V and 7 bases from J, with 11 bases between. The CDR3 has 13 residues. Germline loops: CDR1 SGHVS, CDR2 FQNEAQ. CDR3 amino acids: CASSLEVRLEQYF. CDR3 nucleotides: TGTGCCAGCAGCTTAGAAGTCAGGTTGGAGCAGTACTTC.